The T cell receptor (beta chain) under discussion was sequenced for a study of cytotoxic CD8 clonotypes in ibrutinib-treated CLL. Clones were read by immunoSEQ multiplex PCR, and TCRdb kept only the in-frame ones, dropping some. This sample has a few hundred thousand clones, with roughly 70% found just once. V shed 4 bases and J shed 6 bases, with 15 bases lying between them. Germline-derived CDR1 and CDR2 are SGHRS and YFSETQ. The CDR3 is 14 amino acids. The TCR comes from a human donor with chronic lymphocytic leukemia. Here the sequenced sample was PBMCs, taken after 24 months of ibrutinib treatment. The chain combines TRBV5-1 with TRBJ2-3, with D hard to call. The CDR3 nucleotides read TGCGCCAGCAGCCCCCCCAGCCTAGATGATACGCAGTATTTT. Translating it yields CASSPPSLDDTQYF.